This TCR beta chain stems from a study of T-cell memory formation after mild COVID-19. Whole-study results and caveats: A second wave of clones peaked on day 37, and their SARS-CoV-2 specificity went unconfirmed. Chiefly within CM and EM were the contracting CD4+ clones; CD8+ ones were within EMRA.

The authors produced TCR alpha and TCR beta cDNA libraries with sample barcodes and UMIs by 5'RACE using constant-segment primers. TCRdb re-analysed the 5' RACE reads in MiXCR, keeping a single row per CDR3 protein. Of about 350,000 distinct CDR3 sequences in the sample, approximately 13% were seen once. Germline V lookup: CDR1 SGHKS, CDR2 YYEKEE (reference sequence). Trimming removed 4 bases at V and 2 bases at J, with 13 bases between. This CDR3 is 15 amino acids long. Note on this clonotype: Its antigen is unknown.

The TCR comes from a man between 18 and 29 years old who had mild COVID-19 (a few samples of this study predate the infection). Cell type and time point are not known. The sample comprised PBMCs or a T cell subset sorted from them (not recorded which). The rearrangement joins TRBV5-5 to TRBJ1-5; D not resolved. The CDR3 loop reads CASSRFLGRNQPQHF. DNA of the CDR3: TGTGCCAGCAGCCGCTTTTTGGGTCGCAATCAGCCCCAGCATTTT. Supplemented by reference TRBV5-5 and TRBJ1-5, the full variable domain reads DAGVTQSPTHLIKTRGQQVTLRCSPISGHKSVSWYQQVLGQGPQFIFQYYEKEERGRGNFPDRFSARQFPNYSSELNVNALLLGDSALYLCASSRFLGRNQPQHFGDGTRLSIL.